The 20 T cell receptor beta chains below all came from one sample that was sequenced in a study of T cells in Graves' hyperthyroidism and ophthalmopathy (dated by TCRdb to 2018 to 2020). Library preparation used multiplex PCR. Sequenced using an Illumina HiSeq 2000. The TCR beta CDR3 regions were amplified from RNA transcripts. The first round of RT-PCR for the TCR CDR3 was performed with the HTBI primer set and the Qiagen OneStep RT-PCR kit. Using fastp trimming at Q25 and MiXCR clonotype assembly, TCRdb reanalyzed the public sequencing data and kept in-frame beta chains. For every CDR3 protein sequence, its rows merge into one entry that carries the most common genes and DNA. This sample holds approximately 370,000 distinct CDR3 sequences; around 14% were observed only once. Around a third of the sample is in the top ten clones. Sequenced: blood. All receptors derive from a woman aged 25 to 45 with Graves' hyperthyroidism.

This clonotype showed up many times. This chain links TRBV12-3 or TRBV12-4 with TRBJ2-5; a possible D gene is TRBD1 (6 bases). This CDR3 has 14 residues. Trimming stripped 5 bases from V and 5 bases from J, with 15 bases between. The CDR3 bases are TGTGCCAGCAGTCTATGGGACACAGGGGAGACCCAGTACTTC. It codes for CASSLWDTGETQYF.

The V and J genes are TRBV25-1 and TRBJ1-2; D unclear. Germline V lookup: CDR1 MGHDK, CDR2 SYGVNS. This CDR3 comprises 12 residues. V lost 5 bases, J lost 6 bases, and 10 bases lay in between. CDR3 sequence reads: CASSTYIDGYTF. DNA of the CDR3: TGTGCCAGCAGTACATATATAGATGGCTACACCTTC.

This clonotype was counted many times. The V call is TRBV2, the J call TRBJ2-7; TRBD1 matches 7 bases. The CDR3 contains 14 residues. The germline gives CDR1 SNHLY, CDR2 FYNNEI. V lost 5 bases, J lost 7 bases, and 11 bases stayed unmatched. CDR3 in amino acids: CASSLQGSPREQYF. The CDR3 DNA sequence: TGTGCCAGCAGTCTACAGGGGTCCCCCCGAGAGCAGTACTTC. Combining the CDR3 with reference TRBV2 and TRBJ2-7 gives the whole variable domain EPEVTQTPSHQVTQMGQEVILRCVPISNHLYFYWYRQILGQKVEFLVSFYNNEISEKSEIFDDQFSVERPDGSNFTLKIRSTKLEDSAMYFCASSLQGSPREQYFGPGTRLTVT.

This clonotype appeared a few times. J is TRBJ2-1 and V is TRBV7-2, with 12 bases matching TRBD2. V dropped 7 bases and J dropped 8; count of bases not matched to a gene: 15. Germline values: CDR1 SGHTA, CDR2 FQGNSA. The length of the CDR3 is 17 residues. The CDR3 DNA sequence: TGTGCCAGCACGGGACTAGCGGGTCCCTTGGGGGGCGATGAGCAGTTCTTC. This translates into CASTGLAGPLGGDEQFF.

This clonotype occurred many times. This chain connects TRBV18 to TRBJ1-1; possible D gene TRBD1, 5 bases. The length of the CDR3 is 14 residues. Germline V gives CDR1 KGHSH, CDR2 LQKENI. V was pared by 3 bases and J by 0 bases, with 8 bases between. The CDR3 coding sequence is TGTGCCAGCTCACCCAGGGACGTGAACACTGAAGCTTTCTTT. This translates into CASSPRDVNTEAFF.

The V and J genes are TRBV20-1 and TRBJ1-2, with a weak D call TRBD1 (5 bases). CDR1 is DFQATT and CDR2 is SNEGSKA in the germline V gene (reference sequence). The CDR3 totals 12 residues. Trimming cost V 3 bases and J 7 bases, with 12 bases left between them. The CDR3 loop is CSARGIGAGYTF. The CDR3 nucleotides are TGCAGTGCTAGGGGGATCGGGGCTGGCTACACCTTC.

The rearrangement uses TRBV5-1 and TRBJ2-7; the D gene could be TRBD1 or TRBD2 (7 bases each). This CDR3 region has 14 residues. Trimming removed 4 bases at V and 6 bases at J, with 17 bases between. Germline CDR1 reads SGHRS; CDR2 reads YFSETQ. Written as DNA, the CDR3 is TGCGCCAGCAGCCCTATACAGGGGAGGGCCGAGCAGTACTTC. Translation: CASSPIQGRAEQYF.

This clonotype has a handful of counts. The CDR3 loop is CASSMTSGSSYEQYF. Written as DNA, the CDR3 is TGTGCCAGCAGCATGACTAGCGGATCGTCCTACGAGCAGTACTTC. The V and J genes are TRBV11-2 and TRBJ2-7; 9 positions match TRBD2. The CDR3 has 15 amino acids. Germline CDR1 SGHAT, CDR2 FQNNGV. The ends lost 5 bases at V and 1 base at J; junction bases unmatched: 6.

The chain uses TRBV12-3 or TRBV12-4 and TRBJ1-4; D call uncertain. The V end was cut by 5 bases, the J end by 2 bases, with 12 bases between. CDR3 length: 15 residues. CDR3 sequence: CASSSGEATNEKLFF. Here the CDR3 DNA reads TGTGCCAGCAGTAGCGGGGAGGCGACTAATGAAAAACTGTTTTTT.

J is TRBJ1-2 and V is TRBV7-3, with TRBD1 matching over 7 bases. The CDR3 is made up of 15 amino acids. V was clipped by 4 bases and J by 1 base; unmatched bases: 6. CDR1 SGHTA and CDR2 FQGTGA come from the germline V gene. The DNA of the CDR3 is TGTGCCAGCAGCTCTTCCGGGACAGATAACTATGGCTACACCTTC. Translated, it gives CASSSSGTDNYGYTF.

A few counts support this clonotype. V gene TRBV20-1 combines with J gene TRBJ2-7, with D hard to call. V lost 7 bases and J 0 bases, leaving 10 bases between the germline ends. The CDR3 contains 12 residues. CDR1 is DFQATT and CDR2 is SNEGSKA in the germline V gene (reference sequence). CDR3 nucleotides: TGCAGTGTAGGTCTTAGCTCCTACGAGCAGTACTTC. Its translation: CSVGLSSYEQYF.

The V gene is TRBV6-2 or TRBV6-3, the J gene TRBJ2-1; D might be TRBD2 (6 bases). The CDR3 is made up of 15 amino acids. The V and J ends lost 3 bases and 10 bases respectively, with 19 bases between them. CDR1 is MNHEY and CDR2 is SVGEGT in the germline V gene. CDR3 DNA sequence: TGTGCCAGCAGTTATGAGGGCGGGGCTGGCGGGGAGCAGTTCTTC. Residues: CASSYEGGAGGEQFF.

The chain couples TRBV6-1 to TRBJ2-5, with no clear D. The CDR3 is 15 residues long. Germline values: CDR1 MNHNS, CDR2 SASEGT. V gave up 10 bases and J gave up 4 bases, with 22 bases separating them. CDR3 sequence reads: CANSLSWGRRETQYF. CDR3 sequence (DNA): TGTGCCAACAGCCTCTCGTGGGGAAGGCGAGAGACCCAGTACTTC.

The rearrangement joins TRBV11-2 to TRBJ2-2; no clear D gene. Germline CDR1 SGHAT, CDR2 FQNNGV. The CDR3 consists of 14 residues. V shed 1 base and J shed 5 bases, with 8 bases lying between them. The CDR3 DNA reads TGTGCCAGCAGCTTAGTTGGGGAAACCGGGGAGCTGTTTTTT. It specifies CASSLVGETGELFF.

A word on this clonotype: This may be a read error: a much more frequent sequence differs by one nucleotide. The chain combines TRBV5-1 with TRBJ2-3, with D perhaps TRBD2 (6 bases). V lost 7 bases to trimming and J lost 0 bases, with 15 bases between them. Looked up from germline, CDR1 is SGHRS and CDR2 is YFSETQ. This CDR3 is 15 amino acids long. CDR3 sequence: CASCSLAPSTDTQYF. CDR3 nucleotide sequence: TGCGCCAGCTGCTCTCTAGCGCCTAGCACAGATACGCAGTATTTT.

This clonotype was detected ten times or more. The chain is built from TRBV11-1 and TRBJ2-7; possible D gene TRBD1, 6 bases. The V end was cut by 2 bases, the J end by 1 base, with 12 bases between. This CDR3 is built from 15 residues. Germline assignment: CDR1 SGHAT and CDR2 FQDESV (reference sequence). In DNA form, the CDR3 reads TGTGCCAGCAGCTTATCAGGACAGCCTTCCTACGAGCAGTACTTC. Amino acid sequence: CASSLSGQPSYEQYF.

This rearrangement joins TRBV11-2 to TRBJ1-1; unclear D gene. The CDR3 is 15 residues long. V dropped 6 bases and J dropped 0 bases, with 14 bases sitting between them. Germline CDR1 and CDR2: SGHAT and FQNNGV. CDR3 sequence reads: CASSSRRVLNTEAFF. DNA of the CDR3: TGTGCCAGCAGTTCACGCCGGGTTTTGAACACTGAAGCTTTCTTT.

This clonotype was detected a few times. The chain employs TRBV19 and TRBJ2-7; 7 bases agree with TRBD1. The trim removed 9 bases at V and 0 bases at J, leaving 8 bases unmatched. The CDR3 totals 14 residues. CDR1 and CDR2 from the germline V gene are LNHDA and SQIVND (reference sequence). CDR3 region: CASKQGPSSYEQYF. The CDR3 bases are TGTGCCAGCAAACAGGGGCCGAGCTCCTACGAGCAGTACTTC.

About this clonotype: A much larger clone lies one base from this, so it may be a read error. The chain is built from TRBV7-2 and TRBJ2-2, with TRBD2 matching over 12 bases. The CDR3 sequence is 17 residues long. CDR1 is SGHTA, CDR2 FQGNSA, per germline. CDR3 nucleotides: TGTGCCAGCAGCTTAAGTCCTAGCGGGAGGGTAACCGGGGAGCTGCTTTTT. Its translation is CASSLSPSGRVTGELLF.

In its sample, this clonotype was seen many times. The V and J genes are TRBV2 and TRBJ1-2; the D gene is possibly TRBD1 (5 bases). CDR3 length: 14 residues. Germline CDR1 is SNHLY and CDR2 is FYNNEI. Trimming stripped 0 bases from V and 7 bases from J, with 12 bases between. The CDR3 is CASSEAHGAGGYTF. The CDR3, as DNA: TGTGCCAGCAGTGAAGCGCATGGGGCGGGTGGCTACACCTTC.